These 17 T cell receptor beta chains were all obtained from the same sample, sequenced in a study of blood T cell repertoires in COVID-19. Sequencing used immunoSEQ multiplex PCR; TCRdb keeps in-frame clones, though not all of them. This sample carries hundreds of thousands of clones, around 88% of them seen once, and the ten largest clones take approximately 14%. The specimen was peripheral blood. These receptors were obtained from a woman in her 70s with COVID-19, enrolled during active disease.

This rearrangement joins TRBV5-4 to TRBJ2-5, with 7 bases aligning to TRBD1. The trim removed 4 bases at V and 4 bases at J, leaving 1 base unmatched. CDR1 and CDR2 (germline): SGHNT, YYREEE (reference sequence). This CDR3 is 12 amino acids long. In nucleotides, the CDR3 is TGTGCCAGCAGCCGGGACAGAGAGACCCAGTACTTC. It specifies CASSRDRETQYF. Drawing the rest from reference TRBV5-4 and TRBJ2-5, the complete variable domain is ETGVTQSPTHLIKTRGQQVTLRCSSQSGHNTVSWYQQALGQGPQFIFQYYREEENGRGNFPPRFSGLQFPNYSSELNVNALELDDSALYLCASSRDRETQYFGPGTRLLVL.

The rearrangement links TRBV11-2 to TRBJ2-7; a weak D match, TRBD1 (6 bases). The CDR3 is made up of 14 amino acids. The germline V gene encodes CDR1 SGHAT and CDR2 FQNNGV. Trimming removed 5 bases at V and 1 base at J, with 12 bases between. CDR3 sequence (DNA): TGTGCCAGCAGCCTGTGGGGGCCATCCTACGAGCAGTACTTC. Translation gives CASSLWGPSYEQYF.

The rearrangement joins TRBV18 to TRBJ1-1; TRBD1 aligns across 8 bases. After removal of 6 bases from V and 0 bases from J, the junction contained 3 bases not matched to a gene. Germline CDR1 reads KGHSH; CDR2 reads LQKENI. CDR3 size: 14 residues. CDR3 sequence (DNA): TGTGCCAGCTCCGGACAGGGTATGAACACTGAAGCTTTCTTT. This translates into CASSGQGMNTEAFF.

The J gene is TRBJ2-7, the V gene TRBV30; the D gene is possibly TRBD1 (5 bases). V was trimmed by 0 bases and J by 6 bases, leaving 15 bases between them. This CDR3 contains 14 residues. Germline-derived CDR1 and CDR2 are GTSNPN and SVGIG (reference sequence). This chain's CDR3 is CAWSVQGDPFEQYF. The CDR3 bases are TGTGCCTGGAGTGTACAAGGGGATCCCTTCGAGCAGTACTTC.

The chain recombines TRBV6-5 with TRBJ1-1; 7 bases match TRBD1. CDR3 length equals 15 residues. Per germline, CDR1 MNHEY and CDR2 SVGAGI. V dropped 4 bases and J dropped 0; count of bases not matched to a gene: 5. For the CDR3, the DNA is TGTGCCAGCAGTTGGGGGACAGACATGAACACTGAAGCTTTCTTT. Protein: CASSWGTDMNTEAFF.

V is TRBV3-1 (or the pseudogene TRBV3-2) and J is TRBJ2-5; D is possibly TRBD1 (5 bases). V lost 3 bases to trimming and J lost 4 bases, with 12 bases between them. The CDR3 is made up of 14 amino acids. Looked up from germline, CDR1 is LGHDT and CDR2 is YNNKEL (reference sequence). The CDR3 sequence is CASSQYLRGETQYF. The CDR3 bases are TGTGCCAGCAGCCAGTATCTAAGGGGAGAGACCCAGTACTTC.

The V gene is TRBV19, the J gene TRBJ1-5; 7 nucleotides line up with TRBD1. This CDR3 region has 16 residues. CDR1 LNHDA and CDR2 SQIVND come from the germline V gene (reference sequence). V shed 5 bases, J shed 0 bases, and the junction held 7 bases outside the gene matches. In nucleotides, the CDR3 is TGTGCCAGTAGTGCCCTGACAGGGTTTAGCAATCAGCCCCAGCATTTT. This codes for CASSALTGFSNQPQHF.

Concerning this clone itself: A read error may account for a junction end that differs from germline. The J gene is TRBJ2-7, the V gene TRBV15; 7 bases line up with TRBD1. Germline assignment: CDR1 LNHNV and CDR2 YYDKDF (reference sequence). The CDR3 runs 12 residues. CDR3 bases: TGTGCCACCAGTAATAGGGGGCGCGGTTTGAACTTC. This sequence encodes CATSNRGRGLNF.

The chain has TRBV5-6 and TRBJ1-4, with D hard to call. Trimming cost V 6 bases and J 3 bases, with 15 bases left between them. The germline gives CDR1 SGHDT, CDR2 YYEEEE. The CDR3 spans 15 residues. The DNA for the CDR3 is TGTGCCAGCACCCCAGCGCCGCGGGCTAATGAAAAACTGTTTTTT. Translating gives CASTPAPRANEKLFF.

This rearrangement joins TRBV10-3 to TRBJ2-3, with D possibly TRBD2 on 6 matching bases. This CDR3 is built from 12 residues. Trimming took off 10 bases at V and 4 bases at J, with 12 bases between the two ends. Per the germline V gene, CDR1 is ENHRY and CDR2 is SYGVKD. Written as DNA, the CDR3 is TGTGCCACACAGGCGGGGCCAGATACGCAGTATTTT. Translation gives CATQAGPDTQYF.

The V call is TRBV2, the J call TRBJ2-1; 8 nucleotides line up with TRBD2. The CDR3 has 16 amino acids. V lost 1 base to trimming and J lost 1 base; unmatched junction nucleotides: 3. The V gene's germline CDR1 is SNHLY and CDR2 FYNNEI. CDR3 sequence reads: CASSEGSGGSYNEQFF. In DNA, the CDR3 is TGTGCCAGCAGTGAAGGGAGCGGGGGATCCTACAATGAGCAGTTCTTC.

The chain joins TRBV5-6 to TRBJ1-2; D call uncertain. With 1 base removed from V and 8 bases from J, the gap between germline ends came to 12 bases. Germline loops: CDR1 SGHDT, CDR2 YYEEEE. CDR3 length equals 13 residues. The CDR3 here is CASSLYNQEGYTF. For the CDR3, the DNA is TGTGCCAGCAGCTTGTATAATCAGGAAGGCTACACCTTC.

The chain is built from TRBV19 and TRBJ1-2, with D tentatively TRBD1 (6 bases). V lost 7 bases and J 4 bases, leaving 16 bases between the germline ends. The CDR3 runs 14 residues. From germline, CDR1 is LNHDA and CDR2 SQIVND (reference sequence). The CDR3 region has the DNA TGTGCCAGTACTCTGCCCGGACAGCGCTATGGCTACACCTTC. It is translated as CASTLPGQRYGYTF.

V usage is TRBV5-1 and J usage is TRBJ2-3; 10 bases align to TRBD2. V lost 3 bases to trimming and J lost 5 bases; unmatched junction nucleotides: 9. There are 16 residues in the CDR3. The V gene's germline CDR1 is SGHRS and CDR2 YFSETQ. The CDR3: CASSYQLAGSGDTQYF. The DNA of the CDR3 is TGCGCCAGCAGCTACCAACTAGCGGGGTCGGGAGATACGCAGTATTTT.

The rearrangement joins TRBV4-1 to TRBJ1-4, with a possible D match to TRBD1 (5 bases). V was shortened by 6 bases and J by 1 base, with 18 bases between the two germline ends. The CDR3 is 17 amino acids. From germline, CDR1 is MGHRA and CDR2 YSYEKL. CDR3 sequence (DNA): TGCGCCAGCAGTCGGGGGGGAGAGACGTTAACTAATGAAAAACTGTTTTTT. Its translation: CASSRGGETLTNEKLFF.

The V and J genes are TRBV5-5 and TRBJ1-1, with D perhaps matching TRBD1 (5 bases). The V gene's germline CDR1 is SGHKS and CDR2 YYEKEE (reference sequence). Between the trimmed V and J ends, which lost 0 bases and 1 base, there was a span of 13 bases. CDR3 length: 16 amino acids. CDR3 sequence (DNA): TGTGCCAGCAGCTTGGCCTTGGGGGGGACGAACACTGAAGCTTTCTTT. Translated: CASSLALGGTNTEAFF.

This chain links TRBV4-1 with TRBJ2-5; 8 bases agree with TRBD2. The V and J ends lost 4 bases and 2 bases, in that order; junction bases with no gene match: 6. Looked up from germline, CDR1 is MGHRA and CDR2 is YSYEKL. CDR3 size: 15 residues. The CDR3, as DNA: TGCGCCAGCAGCCCGGGGGGGACGCAACAAGAGACCCAGTACTTC. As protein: CASSPGGTQQETQYF.